This T cell receptor beta chain was profiled in a study of preoperative IRX-2 immunotherapy in early breast cancer. Between the trimmed V and J ends, which lost 5 bases and 0 bases, there was a span of 7 bases. Germline CDR1 and CDR2: MNHNY and SVGAGI (reference sequence). The CDR3 spans 14 residues. Clones were read by immunoSEQ multiplex PCR, and TCRdb kept only the in-frame ones, dropping some. Here the sample spans around 34,000 clones, 90% to 95% being singletons. Sample treatment: preoperative locoregional IRX-2 cytokine immunotherapy. The gene calls are TRBV6-6 and TRBJ2-2; D not certain. Sampling took place from a patient treated with IRX-2 immunotherapy. The source is a human donor with breast cancer. CDR3 in amino acids: CASSHTPNTGELFF. CDR3 in DNA: TGTGCCAGCAGTCACACACCGAACACCGGGGAGCTGTTTTTT.